Listed below are T cell receptor beta chains from one sample, sequenced in a study of identical twins. TCRdb analysed the 5' RACE reads with MiXCR anew, one entry per CDR3 protein. The repertoire holds 450,000 or so distinct CDR3 sequences, with less than 25% as singletons. These data were also reused for a study on T cells expressing NK-cell markers.

Sequencing was carried out using CD4+ T cells sorted from blood. These receptors were collected from a woman aged 18-30 years in good health. Both conserved end residues are part of each CDR3.

j_call,v_call,cdr3_aa
TRBJ2-1,TRBV7-6,CASSLGPTGYNEQFF
TRBJ2-1,TRBV10-3,CAISESGASDEQFF
TRBJ2-3,TRBV25-1,CASSSTGLAIDTQYF
TRBJ2-7,TRBV7-9,CASSLGLAGGPEQYF
TRBJ2-3,TRBV12-3/TRBV12-4,CASWPGGRDTQYF
TRBJ2-7,TRBV12-3/TRBV12-4,CASSFAGSSYEQYF
TRBJ2-5,TRBV12-3/TRBV12-4,CASSVQETQYF
TRBJ1-5,TRBV14,CASSADSVYSNQPQHF
TRBJ2-5,TRBV6-6,CASTLGGGGTQYF
TRBJ2-7,TRBV5-1,CASSPPWTGISYEQYF
TRBJ2-5,TRBV29-1,CSVGQRQETQYF
TRBJ2-1,TRBV7-2,CASSPTGTHNEQFF
TRBJ2-5,TRBV7-9,CASRLAGEGETQYF
TRBJ1-2,TRBV9,CASSVEPQAATHTF
TRBJ2-6,TRBV12-3/TRBV12-4,CASSLGRLSGANVLTF
TRBJ2-1,TRBV5-1,CASSPRDIYNEQFF
TRBJ2-7,TRBV18,CASSPFGSVF
TRBJ1-1,TRBV3-1,CASSPLRETEAFF
TRBJ2-7,TRBV6-1,CASLSPLGGEQYF
TRBJ2-3,TRBV7-2,CASTPSAADTQYF
TRBJ2-3,TRBV28,CASRRTSGGYTQYF
TRBJ2-5,TRBV10-3,CAISPGGHFNGETQYF
TRBJ2-1,TRBV6-1,CASDGRGVGDNEQFF
TRBJ1-3,TRBV5-1,CASSFVSGRLSSGNTIYF
TRBJ1-1,TRBV6-1,CASSERGNTEAFF
TRBJ2-1,TRBV7-2,CAIRAGRNEQFF
TRBJ2-7,TRBV14,CASSLLRGYEQYF
TRBJ1-2,TRBV4-2,CASSQDNRENYGYTF
TRBJ2-5,TRBV7-3,CASSLTKGPQETQYF
TRBJ2-3,TRBV20-1,CTAARRVRGSTDTQYF
TRBJ2-2,TRBV7-9,CASSPTGTSSNTGELFF
TRBJ2-1,TRBV11-2,CASSLWRGNEQFF
TRBJ2-7,TRBV7-2,CASSRDSLDEQYF
TRBJ2-1,TRBV12-3/TRBV12-4,CASTISGRWNEQFF
TRBJ2-3,TRBV20-1,CSALGASDSVDTQYF
TRBJ2-7,TRBV7-9,CASSLITGGAYEQYF
TRBJ1-5,TRBV12-3/TRBV12-4,CASSDFWGDRVNQPQHF
TRBJ2-2,TRBV5-1,CASSLGGQGPQGELFF
TRBJ2-5,TRBV7-9,CASSRKTSGEETQYF
TRBJ2-5,TRBV9,CASSPSGGAETQYF
TRBJ2-3,TRBV6-1,CASMTSGGADTQYF
TRBJ1-2,TRBV3-1,CASSYRQDYGYTF
TRBJ1-1,TRBV12-3/TRBV12-4,CASRETGGAKAFF
TRBJ1-2,TRBV29-1,CSVDTSGSFRYTF
TRBJ2-3,TRBV20-1,CSARSTGRLYTQYF
TRBJ2-7,TRBV9,CASTISGQGPYEQYF
TRBJ2-5,TRBV20-1,CSAPAGRVETQYF
TRBJ2-1,TRBV20-1,CSAKTSLPYNEQFF
TRBJ2-3,TRBV10-1,CASSADSLLTDTQYF
TRBJ2-1,TRBV20-1,CSAKHLNYNEQFF
TRBJ2-2,TRBV29-1,CSVRTGFTGELFF
TRBJ2-1,TRBV12-3/TRBV12-4,CASTLDGSSYNEQFF
TRBJ1-6,TRBV6-1,CASSLRGWNSPLHF